One T cell receptor beta chain is described in this entry. At least ten counts were recorded for this clone. No cognate antigen has been identified for it. The read stops 3 residues short of the end of the CDR3; the missing end is completed from the germline J gene. Most CVID patients and most healthy controls were of Caucasian heritage. Heparinized peripheral whole blood samples of roughly 5 to 9 ml were obtained from each donor. Genomic DNA from adults with common variable immune deficiency (CVID) and from healthy adult controls was used for sequencing of TCRbeta CDR3 repertoires. A total of some 22 healthy adult volunteers (approximately 12 female and roughly ten male; age range 23 to 66 years, mean age about 32) were included in the control group. Diluted blood was subjected to density centrifugation over Hypaque 1077 or Ficoll-Paque for isolation of peripheral blood mononuclear cells. Genomic DNA was obtained from unsorted mononuclear cells using either Qiagen column purification or a centrifugation-based method.

The sample belongs to a study of T cell clonality in common variable immunodeficiency (dated by TCRdb to the mid-2010s). What the work shows at the level of the full study, not this receptor alone: Although equal DNA input was used, an average of approximately 82,000 unique sequences per sample was obtained for controls, compared with around 32,000 for CVID samples. TCRbeta clonality was higher in CVID subjects than in healthy controls (t-test p = 0.018), and the increase was most characteristic of about a third of subjects. Reportedly, TCRbeta sequences from CVID had fewer deletions and N-nucleotide insertions, and highly modified clones with 13 or more V deletions were absent from CVID. Patient heterogeneity within the CVID cohort put limits on correlating repertoire features with clinical complications. The authors noted that sequencing repertoires of T cell subpopulations would be needed to clarify what caused the increased clonality in CVID. Fewer TCRbeta clones were shared among CVID subjects than among healthy controls (p < 0.0001).

CVID samples and control samples contributed equivalent amounts of genomic DNA as sequencing input. For every sample, a 60 bp segment covering the rearranged TCRbeta CDR3 region was amplified and then sequenced. The immunoSEQ assay, a bias-corrected multiplex PCR combined with high-throughput sequencing, was used for TCRbeta amplification. In the paper's pipeline: Each unique nucleotide sequence was treated as a clone and annotated with V, D and J genes, copy number and frequency. Sequences were labeled productive if in frame, and non-productive if out of frame or containing stop codons. As previously described, Shannon's entropy was used to calculate clonality. The predicted amino acid sequences of productive clones were used to derive mean CDR3 Kyte-Doolittle hydropathy. Using the R hclust function, scaled V gene usage was clustered hierarchically with Manhattan distance and complete linkage. Sharing of clones by CDR3 amino acid sequence was evaluated by resampling 12 repertoires per group over 100 rounds. The repertoires were searched for approximately 72 published EBV-specific TCRbeta sequences and roughly 250 published CMV-specific TCRbeta sequences. After a couple of CVID samples that produced fewer than 10,000 sequences were dropped from the analysis, around 41 CVID repertoires remained. Here the immuneACCESS table is served through TCRdb, limited to in-frame sequences with V and J called. Missing clones are a known gap in these copies; in checked studies unresolved V genes cover under half, and the rest lacks a known reason. The DNA was the basis for D and trimming; V, J and clone size are from that table. In this sample, approximately 40,000 clones appear, none counted once only. The leading ten clones occupy around 9.3% of the sample.

The CDR3 runs 14 amino acids, cysteine and phenylalanine included. The CDR3 was read in part: 33 bases, with the frame set at base 1. CDR1 MNHEY and CDR2 SVGEGT were looked up in the germline V gene. V and J are truncated by 6 bases and 4 bases respectively, leaving an intervening sequence of 15 bases. What was sequenced was peripheral blood mononuclear cells. This sequence was found in a person aged 18-70 years in good health. The rearranged chain carries TRBV6-2 or TRBV6-3 and TRBJ1-2, and perhaps TRBD1 as D gene, on 5 matching bases. CDR3 sequence: CASRSGNAVYGYTF. CDR3 DNA, as far as it was read: TGTGCCAGCAGATCAGGGAATGCGGTCTATGGC.